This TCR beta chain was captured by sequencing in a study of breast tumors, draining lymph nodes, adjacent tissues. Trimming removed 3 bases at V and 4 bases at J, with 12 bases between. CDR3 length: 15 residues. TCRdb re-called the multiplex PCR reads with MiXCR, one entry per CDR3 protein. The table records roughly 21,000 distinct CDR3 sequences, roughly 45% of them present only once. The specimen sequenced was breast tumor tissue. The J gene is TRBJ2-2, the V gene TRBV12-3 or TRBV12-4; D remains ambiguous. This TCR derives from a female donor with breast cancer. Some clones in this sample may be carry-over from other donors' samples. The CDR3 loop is CASSFALESTGELFF. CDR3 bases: TGTGCCAGCAGTTTCGCTCTGGAGAGCACCGGGGAGCTGTTTTTT.